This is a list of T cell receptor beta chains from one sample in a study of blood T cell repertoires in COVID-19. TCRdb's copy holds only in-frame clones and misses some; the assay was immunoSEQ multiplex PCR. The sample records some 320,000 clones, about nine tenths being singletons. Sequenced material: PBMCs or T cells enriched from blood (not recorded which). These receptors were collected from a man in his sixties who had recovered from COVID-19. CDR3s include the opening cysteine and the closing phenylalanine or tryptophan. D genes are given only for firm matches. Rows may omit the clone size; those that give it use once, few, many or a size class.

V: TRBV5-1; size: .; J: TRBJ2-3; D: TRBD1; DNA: TGCGCCAGCTCTCCCGGGACAGGGTTCACAGATACGCAGTATTTT; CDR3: CASSPGTGFTDTQYF
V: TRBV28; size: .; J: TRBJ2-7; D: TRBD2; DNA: TGTGCCAGCAGTTGGGGGGGGTCCCACGAGCAGTACTTC; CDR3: CASSWGGSHEQYF
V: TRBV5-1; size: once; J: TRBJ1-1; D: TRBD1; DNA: TGCGCCAGCAGCTTCGGGACAGGGCTTGAAGCTTTCTTT; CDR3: CASSFGTGLEAFF
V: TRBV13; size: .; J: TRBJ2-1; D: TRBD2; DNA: TGTGCCAGCAGACCGGGACTAGCGGGCAATGAGCAGTTCTTC; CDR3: CASRPGLAGNEQFF
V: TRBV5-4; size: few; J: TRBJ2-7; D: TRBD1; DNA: TGTGCCAGCAGCTTGGGACAGGGGATTCGGGAGCAGTACTTC; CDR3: CASSLGQGIREQYF
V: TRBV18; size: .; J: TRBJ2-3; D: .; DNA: TGTGCCAGCTCACTGGTTGGCGCAGGGTTCAGCACAGATACGCAGTATTTT; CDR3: CASSLVGAGFSTDTQYF
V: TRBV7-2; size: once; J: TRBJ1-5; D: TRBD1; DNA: TGTGCCAGCAGCCTGGTGAGGGGGCATGACCAGCCCCAGCATTTT; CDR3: CASSLVRGHDQPQHF
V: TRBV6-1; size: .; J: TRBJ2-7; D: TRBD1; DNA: TGTGCCAGCAGTGACCAACCGGGACAGGGGGTGTCTTACTTC; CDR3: CASSDQPGQGVSYF
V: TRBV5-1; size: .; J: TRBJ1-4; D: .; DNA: TGCGCCAGCAGCTTCTGGGGGGGTGTTAATGAAAAACTGTTTTTT; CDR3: CASSFWGGVNEKLFF
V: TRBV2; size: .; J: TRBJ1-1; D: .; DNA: TGTGCCAGCAGGGAGGGACCGGTGAACACTGAAGCTTTCTTT; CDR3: CASREGPVNTEAFF
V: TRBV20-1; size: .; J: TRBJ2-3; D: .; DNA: TGCAGTGCTAGTTTAAGCGGGAGCACAGATACGCAGTATTTT; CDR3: CSASLSGSTDTQYF
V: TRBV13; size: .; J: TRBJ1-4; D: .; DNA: TGTGCCAGCAGCTTAGGGGGCCCACTGCTCAATGAAAAACTGTTTTTT; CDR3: CASSLGGPLLNEKLFF
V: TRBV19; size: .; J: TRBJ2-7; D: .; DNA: TGTGCCAGTAGTATGCAAAGACGGGACTACGAGCAGTACTTC; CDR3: CASSMQRRDYEQYF
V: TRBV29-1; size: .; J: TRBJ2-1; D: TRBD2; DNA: TGCAGCGCCCATGGCGGGGGCTCCTACAATGAGCAGTTCTTC; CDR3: CSAHGGGSYNEQFF
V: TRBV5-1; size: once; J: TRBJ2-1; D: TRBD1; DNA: TGCGCCAGCAGCACCGGGACAGCCCGCGAGGGTGAGCAGTTCTTC; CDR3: CASSTGTAREGEQFF
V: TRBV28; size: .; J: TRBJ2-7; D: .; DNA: TGTGCCAGCACTAAGTTTGGAGCAGCTACCACCTACGAGCAGTACTTC; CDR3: CASTKFGAATTYEQYF
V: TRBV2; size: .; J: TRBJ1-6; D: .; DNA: TGTGCCAGCCTCCCCGGAGGTTCACCCCTCCACTTT; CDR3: CASLPGGSPLHF
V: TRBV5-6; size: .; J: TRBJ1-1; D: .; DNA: TGTGCCAGCAGCTTGGGACGCGGTGAAGCTTTCTTT; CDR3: CASSLGRGEAFF
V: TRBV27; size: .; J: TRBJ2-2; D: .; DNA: TGTGCCAGCAGTTTTGGACTTCCGAACACCGGGGAGCTGTTTTTT; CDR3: CASSFGLPNTGELFF
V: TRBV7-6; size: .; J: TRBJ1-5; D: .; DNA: TGTGCCAGCAGCCTCCGTTCGGGTATCGTCGGACAGCCCCAGCATTTT; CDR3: CASSLRSGIVGQPQHF
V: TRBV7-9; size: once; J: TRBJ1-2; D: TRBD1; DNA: TGTGCCAGCAGCTTGGGAGAGGGGGCGGAAAATGGCTACACCTTC; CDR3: CASSLGEGAENGYTF
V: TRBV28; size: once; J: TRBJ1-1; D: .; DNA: TGTGCCAGCAGTTTGAAGCTCACAGGGAGTACTGAAGCTTTCTTT; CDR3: CASSLKLTGSTEAFF
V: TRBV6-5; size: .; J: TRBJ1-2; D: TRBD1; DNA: TGTGCCAGCATTGGTTCCACAGGGGTTGGCTACACCTTC; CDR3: CASIGSTGVGYTF
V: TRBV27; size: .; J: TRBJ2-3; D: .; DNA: TGTGCCAGCAGTTTATCGGCATCATGGTCCGGCACAGATACGCAGTATTTT; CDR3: CASSLSASWSGTDTQYF
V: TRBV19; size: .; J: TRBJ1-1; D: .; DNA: TGTGCCAGTAGAAGAGCCTCAGTAAGGGGCCGCTGGAACACTGAAGCTTTCTTT; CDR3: CASRRASVRGRWNTEAFF